The source of this T cell receptor (beta chain) is a study of blood T cell repertoires in COVID-19. The length of the CDR3 is 15 residues. Trimming removed 2 bases at V and 1 base at J, with 11 bases between. CDR1 and CDR2 from the germline V gene are SGHAT and FQNNGV. Sequencing used immunoSEQ multiplex PCR; TCRdb keeps in-frame clones, though not all of them. This sample has some 190,000 clones, with approximately 84% found just once. The TCR originated in a woman aged 25-40 years who had recovered from COVID-19. What was sequenced was PBMCs or T cells enriched from blood (not recorded which). The chain is built from TRBV11-2 and TRBJ1-2; D uncertain. The CDR3 region is CASSLIVQLNYGYTF. The DNA for the CDR3 is TGTGCCAGCAGCTTAATTGTACAGCTTAACTATGGCTACACCTTC.